A selection of T cell receptor beta chains follows, all from one sample in a study of T cells in Graves' hyperthyroidism and ophthalmopathy. TCRdb independently ran MiXCR on the multiplex PCR reads; one entry per CDR3 protein. The sample yields about 700,000 distinct CDR3 sequences, 45% seen once. The sequencing sample was made of peripheral blood or thyroid tissue (not recorded which). These receptors were collected from an adult man with Graves' disease, either hyperthyroidism or ophthalmopathy (not recorded which). CDR3s include the opening cysteine and the closing phenylalanine or tryptophan. A D gene is named only where the DNA matches it firmly. Size is stated for part of the rows, as once, few or many counts, or as a class when the clone is expanded.

DNA	CDR3	D	V	J	size
TGTGCCAGCAGTTCCCACGGGCGGTCGGCGGGAGGCTACACCTTC	CASSSHGRSAGGYTF	-	TRBV12-3/TRBV12-4	TRBJ1-2	-
TGCGCCAGCAGCCAAGCCGCCAGGAGGACAGACATGAACACTGAAGCTTTCTTT	CASSQAARRTDMNTEAFF	-	TRBV7-3	TRBJ1-1	-
TGCAGTGCCGGAGTCTCACTGGGCTACACCTTC	CSAGVSLGYTF	-	TRBV20-1	TRBJ1-2	-
TGTGCCAGCAGCTTAGCAGGGCGGGATTCACCCCTCCACTTT	CASSLAGRDSPLHF	-	TRBV7-4	TRBJ1-6	once
TGTGCCAGCAGCTTGAACCCGGGCTCCTACGAGCAGTACTTC	CASSLNPGSYEQYF	-	TRBV13	TRBJ2-7	-
TGTGCCAGCAGCTCGGCGCTAAGGACAGAAAATTCACCCCTCCACTTT	CASSSALRTENSPLHF	-	TRBV7-6	TRBJ1-6	-
TGTGCCAGCAGTTTGTCCGTCGGACAGGGGTTGTTGCAGCCCCAGCATTTT	CASSLSVGQGLLQPQHF	TRBD1	TRBV12-3/TRBV12-4	TRBJ1-5	few
TGTGCCAGTAGTAAACGGGGGCTTTCGGAAAAACTGTTTTTT	CASSKRGLSEKLFF	-	TRBV19	TRBJ1-4	-
TGCAGTGCTAGACTCGGGACAGGGCAGTACCAAGAGACCCAGTACTTC	CSARLGTGQYQETQYF	TRBD1	TRBV20-1	TRBJ2-5	-
TGTGCCAGCAGCGTAGACAGGGAGGACGAGCAGTACTTC	CASSVDREDEQYF	-	TRBV9	TRBJ2-7	many
TGTGCCAGCAGCCCGGGACAGGGGAAGAAAGAGACCCAGTACTTC	CASSPGQGKKETQYF	TRBD1	TRBV11-2	TRBJ2-5	few
TGTGCCACCCTTGGACAGGGCAATTCACCCCTCCACTTT	CATLGQGNSPLHF	TRBD1	TRBV11-1	TRBJ1-6	once
TGTGCCAGCACCTGGAGGGGGCCCCACGAGCAGTACTTC	CASTWRGPHEQYF	-	TRBV2	TRBJ2-7	-
TGTGCCAGCAGCTCCTCAGGGGGCGGTTCCTACGAGCAGTACTTC	CASSSSGGGSYEQYF	TRBD1	TRBV11-2	TRBJ2-7	once
TGTGCCAGCAGTGTGTTAGCGGGGGGCCATACCTACGAGCAGTACTTC	CASSVLAGGHTYEQYF	TRBD2	TRBV2	TRBJ2-7	-
TGTGCCAGCAGCTCAACTCCGGGACCGAAGAACACTGAAGCTTTCTTT	CASSSTPGPKNTEAFF	-	TRBV7-9	TRBJ1-1	few